The present TCR beta chain was sequenced within a study of blood T cell repertoires in COVID-19. Study as a whole: Acute-phase and convalescent COVID-19 samples originated in the United States, Italy and Spain.

This CDR3 contains 15 residues. Germline CDR1 is SGHKS and CDR2 is YYEKEE (reference sequence). V shed 4 bases and J 3 bases; nucleotides not matched to a gene: 3. Assay used: immunoSEQ multiplex PCR; TCRdb lists only in-frame clones, some missing. The repertoire holds some 520,000 clones, with roughly nine tenths as singletons. The sample comprised peripheral blood. This sequence originates from a man aged 18 to 35 with COVID-19, enrolled during active disease. This sequence joins TRBV5-5 and TRBJ2-7; 14 bases are a match to TRBD2. The CDR3 DNA is TGTGCCAGCAGCACGGGACTAGCGGGGGTCTACGAGCAGTACTTC. As protein: CASSTGLAGVYEQYF.